The 32 T cell receptor beta chains in this list originate from one sample, sequenced in a study of cytomegalovirus exposure and HLA in healthy donors. Data came from immunoSEQ multiplex PCR; TCRdb stores just in-frame clones and leaves some out. The data hold about 360,000 clones, with about nine tenths observed a single time. Material: PBMCs. Source of these receptors: a woman aged 18-29 years in good health and CMV-seronegative.

This clone was seen a single time. The chain carries TRBV5-1 and TRBJ2-2; 7 bases fit TRBD2. The CDR3 extends over 14 amino acids. With V trimmed by 0 bases and J by 5 bases, 1 base remained unmatched. Germline loops: CDR1 SGHRS, CDR2 YFSETQ. The CDR3 reads CASSLAGGTGELFF. The CDR3 nucleotides read TGCGCCAGCAGCTTGGCCGGGGGGACCGGGGAGCTGTTTTTT.

The chain is built from TRBV7-9 and TRBJ1-5; D unresolved. Germline V gene data show CDR1 as SEHNR and CDR2 as FQNEAQ (reference sequence). CDR3 length: 14 amino acids. The V and J ends lost 4 bases and 2 bases respectively, with 9 bases between them. CDR3 nucleotides: TGTGCCAGCAGCTCGGGGAGTGGCAATCAGCCCCAGCATTTT. Amino acid sequence: CASSSGSGNQPQHF.

The chain recombines TRBV6-5 with TRBJ2-7; D uncertain. V shed 2 bases and J shed 1 base, with 9 bases lying between them. CDR1 is MNHEY, CDR2 SVGAGI, per germline. The CDR3 covers 14 residues. The CDR3 is CASSYGHPSYEQYF. The CDR3 DNA reads TGTGCCAGCAGTTACGGGCATCCTTCCTACGAGCAGTACTTC.

About this clone: The sample has other DNA sequences that encode this CDR3 too. The chain uses TRBV29-1 and TRBJ2-1, with TRBD2 matching 10 bases. CDR3 length equals 13 residues. V lost 6 bases and J lost 4; bases outside the gene matches: 3. CDR1 is SQVTM, CDR2 ANQGSEA, per germline. The CDR3 loop reads CSVTSGSYNEQFF. Here the CDR3 DNA reads TGCAGCGTGACTAGCGGGTCGTACAATGAGCAGTTCTTC.

The J gene is TRBJ1-2, the V gene TRBV19, with 7 bases matching TRBD1. Germline V gene data show CDR1 as LNHDA and CDR2 as SQIVND (reference sequence). Trimming cost V 5 bases and J 4 bases; bases outside gene matches: 10. This CDR3 is built from 15 residues. The CDR3 is CASSSSTGRFYGYTF. In nucleotides, the CDR3 is TGTGCCAGTAGTTCCTCGACAGGGAGATTCTATGGCTACACCTTC. Combining the CDR3 with reference TRBV19 and TRBJ1-2 gives the whole variable domain DGGITQSPKYLFRKEGQNVTLSCEQNLNHDAMYWYRQDPGQGLRLIYYSQIVNDFQKGDIAEGYSVSREKKESFPLTVTSAQKNPTAFYLCASSSSTGRFYGYTFGSGTRLTVV.

This sequence joins TRBV10-2 and TRBJ1-3; TRBD1 agrees at 8 bases. CDR3 size: 14 residues. Per the germline V gene, CDR1 is WSHSY and CDR2 is SAAADI. V lost 6 bases to trimming and J lost 3 bases; unmatched junction nucleotides: 4. The CDR3 region has the DNA TGCGCCAGCAGGGACAGGGCTTTTGGAAACACCATATATTTT. Its protein is CASRDRAFGNTIYF.

V is TRBV9 and J is TRBJ1-1; D is perhaps TRBD1 (6 bases). Trimming cost V 0 bases and J 3 bases, with 6 bases left between them. Germline V gene lookup returns CDR1 SGDLS and CDR2 YYNGEE. This CDR3 is 13 amino acids long. The CDR3 DNA reads as TGTGCCAGCAGCGTAGGGGGGCACACTGAAGCTTTCTTT. Its protein is CASSVGGHTEAFF.

The V gene is TRBV6-1, the J gene TRBJ2-7; 7 bases align to TRBD2. This CDR3 is 15 amino acids long. The trim removed 5 bases at V and 0 bases at J, leaving 7 bases unmatched. Germline loops: CDR1 MNHNS, CDR2 SASEGT. CDR3 nucleotides: TGTGCCAGCAGTTTCGAGCGGGACCCCTCCTACGAGCAGTACTTC. Translation gives CASSFERDPSYEQYF.

Only one count was recorded for this clone. V is TRBV2 and J is TRBJ2-7, with D uncertain. The V end was cut by 6 bases, the J end by 0 bases, with 6 bases between. This CDR3 comprises 12 residues. Germline V CDR1 and CDR2: SNHLY, FYNNEI. CDR3 loop: CASSGYSYEQYF. The CDR3 coding sequence is TGTGCCAGCAGCGGTTACTCCTACGAGCAGTACTTC.

The genes are TRBV30 and TRBJ2-2; 11 bases agree with TRBD2. Germline V CDR1 and CDR2: GTSNPN, SVGIG (reference sequence). V was clipped by 1 base and J by 6 bases; unmatched bases: 7. The CDR3 is made up of 16 amino acids. As DNA, the CDR3 is TGTGCCTGGAGTGCGGGATTAGCGGGAGGGCCCGGGGAGCTGTTTTTT. It is translated as CAWSAGLAGGPGELFF. The whole variable domain, remainder taken from reference TRBV30 and TRBJ2-2, is SQTIHQWPATLVQPVGSPLSLECTVEGTSNPNLYWYRQAAGRGLQLLFYSVGIGQISSEVPQNLSASRPQDRQFILSSKKLLLSDSGFYLCAWSAGLAGGPGELFFGEGSRLTVL.

The chain combines TRBV27 with TRBJ2-7; 7 nucleotides line up with TRBD2. Germline assignment: CDR1 MNHEY and CDR2 SMNVEV (reference sequence). The CDR3 has 12 amino acids. With V trimmed by 3 bases and J by 6 bases, 2 bases remained unmatched. The CDR3 loop is CASSLGEGEQYF. CDR3 in DNA: TGTGCCAGCAGTTTGGGGGAGGGCGAGCAGTACTTC.

The V and J genes are TRBV6-6 and TRBJ1-5; D is ambiguous. Germline V CDR1 and CDR2: MNHNY, SVGAGI (reference sequence). The CDR3 has 14 amino acids. Trimming removed 7 bases at V and 7 bases at J, with 17 bases between. The CDR3 here is CASTSDTAQQPQHF. CDR3 nucleotide sequence: TGTGCCAGCACTTCTGACACGGCCCAACAGCCCCAGCATTTT.

This rearrangement joins TRBV5-1 to TRBJ1-1; perhaps TRBD1 as D (5 bases). Trimming removed 1 base at V and 4 bases at J, with 8 bases between. The germline gives CDR1 SGHRS, CDR2 YFSETQ. The CDR3 runs 13 residues. This CDR3 is CASSLYRSTEAFF. The CDR3 DNA reads as TGCGCCAGCAGCTTGTACAGGAGCACTGAAGCTTTCTTT. Variable domain in full (rest from reference TRBV5-1 and TRBJ1-1): KAGVTQTPRYLIKTRGQQVTLSCSPISGHRSVSWYQQTPGQGLQFLFEYFSETQRNKGNFPGRFSGRQFSNSRSEMNVSTLELGDSALYLCASSLYRSTEAFFGQGTRLTVV.

The V call is TRBV2, the J call TRBJ2-5; tentative D call: TRBD2 (6 bases). CDR1 and CDR2 from the germline V gene are SNHLY and FYNNEI. Trimming removed 4 bases at V and 6 bases at J, with 15 bases between. The CDR3 has 14 residues. The CDR3 bases are TGTGCCAGCAGTGTCACTAGCTCTATGCAGACCCAGTACTTC. Its translation: CASSVTSSMQTQYF.

The chain links TRBV7-9 to TRBJ2-2, with 9 positions matching TRBD1. This CDR3 is 15 amino acids long. Germline V CDR1 and CDR2: SEHNR, FQNEAQ (reference sequence). The V and J ends lost 3 bases and 6 bases, in that order; junction bases with no gene match: 5. CDR3 DNA sequence: TGTGCCAGCAGCTTTCGGGACAGGGACCCCGGGGAGCTGTTTTTT. It encodes CASSFRDRDPGELFF.

This chain joins TRBV28 and TRBJ2-5; TRBD1 matches at 10 bases. CDR1 is MDHEN and CDR2 is SYDVKM in the germline V gene. CDR3 length: 15 residues. Losses at the gene ends were 0 bases for V and 3 bases for J; bases not matched to a gene: 1. CDR3: CASSLWGTGEETQYF. The DNA for the CDR3 is TGTGCCAGCAGTTTATGGGGGACAGGGGAAGAGACCCAGTACTTC.

The chain carries TRBV4-1 and TRBJ2-6; 10 bases match TRBD1. CDR1 is MGHRA, CDR2 YSYEKL, per germline. The ends lost 4 bases at V and 1 base at J; junction bases unmatched: 10. This CDR3 comprises 19 residues. The CDR3, as DNA: TGCGCCAGCAGCCTACGACAGGGGGCTGGGTTTTCTGGGGCCAACGTCCTGACTTTC. Amino acids: CASSLRQGAGFSGANVLTF.

V gene TRBV7-9 combines with J gene TRBJ2-7, with 10 bases aligning to TRBD2. With V trimmed by 1 base and J by 2 bases, 2 bases remained unmatched. Germline CDR1 is SEHNR and CDR2 is FQNEAQ (reference sequence). This CDR3 region has 15 residues. CDR3 nucleotide sequence: TGTGCCAGCAGCTTAGTAGCGGGAGGCGCCTACGAGCAGTACTTC. Translation: CASSLVAGGAYEQYF.

The CDR3 is CSVEGAWPAYEQYF. Written as DNA, the CDR3 is TGCAGCGTTGAAGGGGCTTGGCCTGCCTACGAGCAGTACTTC. This chain connects TRBV29-1 to TRBJ2-7, with no clear D. V gave up 1 base and J gave up 2 bases, with 12 bases separating them. Germline loops: CDR1 SQVTM, CDR2 ANQGSEA. The CDR3 has 14 residues.

The rearrangement joins TRBV7-9 to TRBJ2-7, with 8 bases that match TRBD2. Trimming cost V 4 bases and J 3 bases; bases outside gene matches: 5. The CDR3 totals 14 residues. From germline, CDR1 is SEHNR and CDR2 FQNEAQ (reference sequence). The CDR3 loop reads CASSSGRGLYEQYF. The CDR3 DNA sequence: TGTGCCAGCAGCTCCGGGAGGGGCCTCTACGAGCAGTACTTC.

This chain links TRBV7-3 with TRBJ1-2; D perhaps matches TRBD1 (5 bases). Trimming stripped 5 bases from V and 5 bases from J, with 18 bases between. Germline V gene lookup returns CDR1 SGHTA and CDR2 FQGTGA. The CDR3 runs 15 residues. The CDR3 nucleotides read TGTGCCAGCAGCCCAGGGCAGGTGATTGTGTATGGCTACACCTTC. This codes for CASSPGQVIVYGYTF.

The chain carries TRBV12-2 and TRBJ2-1; TRBD2, as called in the table, went unchecked against the DNA. TRBV12-2 is listed as a pseudogene. The CDR3 loop spans 18 amino acids. The CDR3 bases are TGTGCAAGTCGCTTAGAGGGAGGCGAGACTAGTGTGTGCAATGAGCAGTTCTTC. It is translated as CASRLEGGETSVCNEQFF.

The chain joins TRBV5-6 to TRBJ2-3, with 7 bases aligning to TRBD2. J gave up 0 bases and V 0 bases, and 4 bases lay outside the gene matches. The CDR3 consists of 16 residues. Germline V gene data show CDR1 as SGHDT and CDR2 as YYEEEE. Here the CDR3 reads CASSLARGSSTDTQYF. For the CDR3, the DNA is TGTGCCAGCAGCTTGGCTCGCGGGAGTAGCACAGATACGCAGTATTTT.

The chain uses TRBV27 and TRBJ1-5; a possible D gene is TRBD1 (6 bases). There are 13 residues in the CDR3. Trimming left V 6 bases short and J 7 bases short, with 13 bases between. The V gene's germline CDR1 is MNHEY and CDR2 SMNVEV (reference sequence). Here the CDR3 reads CASRKQGTQPQHF. CDR3 DNA sequence: TGTGCCAGCAGAAAACAGGGAACCCAGCCCCAGCATTTT.

V usage is TRBV28 and J usage is TRBJ1-1; D not certain. V was clipped by 10 bases and J by 1 base, with 10 bases between them. Germline CDR1 reads MDHEN; CDR2 reads SYDVKM. This CDR3 is 12 amino acids long. Written as DNA, the CDR3 is TGTGCCACCTCCCTAGGGAACACTGAAGCTTTCTTT. Encoded protein: CATSLGNTEAFF.

This chain uses TRBV9 with TRBJ2-1, with TRBD2 matching over 9 bases. The V segment lost 4 bases and the J segment 9 bases; nucleotides outside the gene matches: 5. CDR3 length: 13 residues. Germline assignment: CDR1 SGDLS and CDR2 YYNGEE. CDR3 sequence (DNA): TGTGCCAGCAGCCCGGGACTAGCTTCTGAGCAGTTCTTC. It yields the protein CASSPGLASEQFF.

This chain joins TRBV9 and TRBJ2-2, with TRBD2 matching over 8 bases. Germline loops: CDR1 SGDLS, CDR2 YYNGEE. This CDR3 spans 17 amino acids. V was clipped by 4 bases and J by 6 bases; unmatched bases: 14. The CDR3 loop reads CASSSSAGVPQSGELFF. The CDR3 DNA is TGTGCCAGCAGCTCCTCAGCGGGAGTCCCCCAATCCGGGGAGCTGTTTTTT. Based on the CDR3 plus reference TRBV9 and TRBJ2-2, the full variable domain is DSGVTQTPKHLITATGQRVTLRCSPRSGDLSVYWYQQSLDQGLQFLIQYYNGEERAKGNILERFSAQQFPDLHSELNLSSLELGDSALYFCASSSSAGVPQSGELFFGEGSRLTVL.

This clone came up once. This chain connects TRBV7-2 to TRBJ2-7; 11 positions match TRBD2. Germline CDR1 and CDR2: SGHTA and FQGNSA. J gave up 4 bases and V 5 bases, and 10 bases lay outside the gene matches. The CDR3 extends over 16 amino acids. The DNA of the CDR3 is TGTGCCAGCAGCCCGCGACCCGGGACTAGCGGATACGAGCAGTACTTC. Protein product: CASSPRPGTSGYEQYF.

J is TRBJ2-3 and V is TRBV2; a possible D gene is TRBD1 (5 bases). Trimming pared 2 bases from V and 1 base from J, leaving 7 bases between. The CDR3 extends over 14 amino acids. CDR1 SNHLY and CDR2 FYNNEI come from the germline V gene. The CDR3 loop reads CASSEQGGTDTQYF. CDR3 in DNA: TGTGCCAGCAGTGAACAGGGCGGCACAGATACGCAGTATTTT.

V gene TRBV5-4 combines with J gene TRBJ2-1, with TRBD2 matching over 11 bases. The CDR3 is 15 amino acids. V trimming: 4 bases; J trimming: 4 bases; junction bases outside the gene matches: 4. The germline CDR1 and CDR2 sequences are SGHNT and YYREEE (reference sequence). The DNA for the CDR3 is TGTGCCAGCAGCGTGACTAGCGGGATGTACAATGAGCAGTTCTTC. Protein product: CASSVTSGMYNEQFF. Filled out from reference TRBV5-4 and TRBJ2-1, the complete variable domain reads ETGVTQSPTHLIKTRGQQVTLRCSSQSGHNTVSWYQQALGQGPQFIFQYYREEENGRGNFPPRFSGLQFPNYSSELNVNALELDDSALYLCASSVTSGMYNEQFFGPGTRLTVL.

This clone was observed a few times. The V call is TRBV15, the J call TRBJ2-7; 9 bases agree with TRBD1. J was trimmed by 10 bases and V by 1 base; bases with no gene match: 5. Germline V gives CDR1 LNHNV, CDR2 YYDKDF (reference sequence). The CDR3 runs 13 residues. The CDR3 reads CATSRGQGGRQYF. The CDR3 DNA is TGTGCCACCAGCAGAGGACAGGGGGGTCGACAGTACTTC.

CDR3 loop: CASSRTRSGTGELFF. CDR3 coding DNA: TGTGCCAGCAGCCGAACTAGGAGTGGCACCGGGGAGCTGTTTTTT. The chain carries TRBV6-5 and TRBJ2-2; TRBD2 is a possible D gene (5 bases). Germline values: CDR1 MNHEY, CDR2 SVGAGI. The V end was cut by 6 bases, the J end by 4 bases, with 15 bases between. The CDR3 has 15 residues.